The clone carrying this T cell receptor beta chain was counted a few times. Its antigen is unknown. V shed 3 bases and J shed 10 bases, with 19 bases lying between them. This CDR3 region has 15 residues. The germline V gene has CDR1 MGHDK and CDR2 SYGVNS. The data were obtained in a study of response to subunit inactivated influenza vaccine. Whole-study results and caveats: Few additional T cells are recruited per seasonal influenza vaccination, authors suggested.

TCRdb ran MiXCR on the RT-PCR reads and lists one entry per CDR3 protein. The sample yields roughly 700,000 distinct CDR3 sequences, roughly 14% seen once. The receptor was isolated from a man aged 45-60 years who received an inactivated influenza vaccine. This rearrangement joins TRBV25-1 to TRBJ2-1, with D possibly called TRBD1 or TRBD2 (6 bases each). The source material was PBMCs from blood, sampled 11 to 12 days after vaccination. CDR3 protein: CASSDTRGVLREQFF. The DNA for the CDR3 is TGTGCCAGCAGTGATACAAGGGGGGTCCTGAGGGAGCAGTTCTTC. The full variable domain, in which reference TRBV25-1 and TRBJ2-1 provide the parts outside the CDR3, is EADIYQTPRYLVIGTGKKITLECSQTMGHDKMYWYQQDPGMELHLIHYSYGVNSTEKGDLSSESTVSRIRTEHFPLTLESARPSHTSQYLCASSDTRGVLREQFFGPGTRLTVL.